A selection of T cell receptor beta chains follows, all from one sample in a study of lymphopenia after photon versus proton radiotherapy. Produced via immunoSEQ multiplex PCR; TCRdb's table is partial and in-frame only. The data contain 20,000 or so clones, roughly 81% of them singletons. The source material was peripheral blood, sampled from a patient treated with photon-based radiotherapy. The receptors stem from a woman between 50 and 59 years old with pancreatic cancer. Each CDR3 is given with its conserved first and last residue. Fields, in order: J gene, V gene, CDR3 protein.

j_call: TRBJ2-7; v_call: TRBV28; cdr3_aa: CASRDSSGSAHEQYF
j_call: TRBJ2-1; v_call: TRBV7-2; cdr3_aa: CASSFGLAGHNEQFF
j_call: TRBJ2-7; v_call: TRBV4-3; cdr3_aa: CASSQEEGAFYEQYF
j_call: TRBJ1-6; v_call: TRBV9; cdr3_aa: CASSVSRQPNSPLHF
j_call: TRBJ2-1; v_call: TRBV11-2; cdr3_aa: CASSLAYNEQFF
j_call: TRBJ1-2; v_call: TRBV11-2; cdr3_aa: CASSPGRLYGYTF
j_call: TRBJ2-7; v_call: TRBV27; cdr3_aa: CASSLGPAVEQYF
j_call: TRBJ2-6; v_call: TRBV9; cdr3_aa: CASSALHSGSSGANVLTF
j_call: TRBJ1-5; v_call: TRBV10-3; cdr3_aa: CAISYRERQPQHF
j_call: TRBJ2-2; v_call: TRBV7-2; cdr3_aa: CASSLSASGRTGELFF
j_call: TRBJ1-1; v_call: TRBV6-1; cdr3_aa: CASSETQGTEAFF
j_call: TRBJ2-1; v_call: TRBV7-2; cdr3_aa: CASSLTRQGREQFF
j_call: TRBJ1-1; v_call: TRBV27; cdr3_aa: CASSPRGGNTEAFF
j_call: TRBJ1-4; v_call: TRBV6-6; cdr3_aa: CASRPGQGASSEKLFF
j_call: TRBJ2-7; v_call: TRBV18; cdr3_aa: CASSPDPGVGEQYF
j_call: TRBJ2-5; v_call: TRBV11-2; cdr3_aa: CASSLGETQYF
j_call: TRBJ2-4; v_call: TRBV7-9; cdr3_aa: CASSLEASGMSKNIQYF
j_call: TRBJ2-7; v_call: TRBV6-5; cdr3_aa: CASSYSRDKSYEQYF
j_call: TRBJ2-1; v_call: TRBV5-8; cdr3_aa: CASRGGQGLSYNEQFF
j_call: TRBJ2-5; v_call: TRBV19; cdr3_aa: CASSISGQGKTQYF
j_call: TRBJ2-2; v_call: TRBV9; cdr3_aa: CASSVREVGTGELFF
j_call: TRBJ1-1; v_call: TRBV13; cdr3_aa: CASSFRVNTEAFF
j_call: TRBJ2-3; v_call: TRBV29-1; cdr3_aa: CSVLGGGATQYF
j_call: TRBJ1-1; v_call: TRBV6-4; cdr3_aa: CASSPPNGPGTEAFF
j_call: TRBJ1-5; v_call: TRBV30; cdr3_aa: CAWSKDSTYNQPQHF
j_call: TRBJ1-1; v_call: TRBV7-3; cdr3_aa: CASRADSRGEAFF
j_call: TRBJ2-7; v_call: TRBV10-1; cdr3_aa: CASSVSSYEQYF
j_call: TRBJ1-1; v_call: TRBV18; cdr3_aa: CASSPGGQGRIRAFF
j_call: TRBJ2-1; v_call: TRBV19; cdr3_aa: CASSSSRTFNEQFF
j_call: TRBJ2-2; v_call: TRBV10-3; cdr3_aa: CANGMTSAGELFF
j_call: TRBJ2-1; v_call: TRBV19; cdr3_aa: CASGSNEQFF
j_call: TRBJ2-7; v_call: TRBV19; cdr3_aa: CASRLAGNYEQYF
j_call: TRBJ2-4; v_call: TRBV28; cdr3_aa: CASSPYTGGNIQYF
j_call: TRBJ2-7; v_call: TRBV7-2; cdr3_aa: CASNAAGAEQYF
j_call: TRBJ2-5; v_call: TRBV5-1; cdr3_aa: CASAPPGQVGETQYF
j_call: TRBJ1-6; v_call: TRBV5-8; cdr3_aa: CASSLRTLRNSYNSPLHF
j_call: TRBJ2-7; v_call: TRBV27; cdr3_aa: CASRGGQNPTYEQYF
j_call: TRBJ2-7; v_call: TRBV28; cdr3_aa: CASSWRRPYEQYF
j_call: TRBJ1-4; v_call: TRBV18; cdr3_aa: CASSPPGQINEKLFF
j_call: TRBJ1-3; v_call: TRBV19; cdr3_aa: CASSSDPVGYGNTIYF
j_call: TRBJ2-3; v_call: TRBV27; cdr3_aa: CASSFTQTRTDTQYF
j_call: TRBJ2-7; v_call: TRBV7-9; cdr3_aa: CASTSKNRGQEQYF
j_call: TRBJ2-1; v_call: TRBV21-1; cdr3_aa: CASSPYNEQFF
j_call: TRBJ2-2; v_call: TRBV29-1; cdr3_aa: CSVEAGDRTGELFF
j_call: TRBJ2-7; v_call: TRBV27; cdr3_aa: CASSLSSASEQYF
j_call: TRBJ1-1; v_call: TRBV7-6; cdr3_aa: CASSLDTGGSWRNTEAFF
j_call: TRBJ2-7; v_call: TRBV29-1; cdr3_aa: CSGGTGVDSYEQYF
j_call: TRBJ2-2; v_call: TRBV19; cdr3_aa: CASSMRSGLKNTGELFF
j_call: TRBJ2-1; v_call: TRBV7-2; cdr3_aa: CASTSEGASYNEQFF
j_call: TRBJ2-2; v_call: TRBV5-4; cdr3_aa: CASSLQSRAGTGELFF
j_call: TRBJ1-2; v_call: TRBV11-2; cdr3_aa: CASSLRRGTGEYGYTF
j_call: TRBJ2-1; v_call: TRBV18; cdr3_aa: CASSPDVYHNEQFF
j_call: TRBJ2-3; v_call: TRBV6-5; cdr3_aa: CASSFNFGKATDTQYF
j_call: TRBJ1-2; v_call: TRBV7-6; cdr3_aa: CASSPGQGITIGYTF
j_call: TRBJ2-5; v_call: TRBV14; cdr3_aa: CASSQVRGTGGETQYF
j_call: TRBJ2-1; v_call: TRBV15; cdr3_aa: CATSREAGEGSYNEQFF